The clone carrying this T cell receptor beta chain has more than one count but fewer than ten. Between the trimmed V and J ends, which lost 4 bases and 3 bases, there was a span of 16 bases. This CDR3 is 16 amino acids long. The germline gives CDR1 MGHRA, CDR2 YSYEKL. Tregs were sorted as CD4+CD25+CD127-/low cells. Constant-region reverse primers amplified full-length variable regions, followed by semi-nested Nested Universal Primer A PCR. TCRdb reanalysed the 5' RACE reads using MiXCR and keeps one entry per CDR3 protein. The sample lists fewer than 65,000 distinct CDR3 sequences, roughly 20% seen once, with 3.2% in the top ten.

The sequence came from a female donor with breast cancer. The chain couples TRBV4-1 to TRBJ1-5, with a tentative D call TRBD1 (5 bases). Sequencing was done on a sample of tumor-infiltrating Tregs sorted from the breast tumor. The CDR3 reads CASSPTGVLDNQPQHF. The CDR3 nucleotides read TGCGCCAGCAGCCCTACGGGGGTTTTGGACAATCAGCCCCAGCATTTT.